The 32 T cell receptor beta chains presented below share a single source sample, sequenced in a study of blood T cell repertoires in COVID-19. Assay: immunoSEQ multiplex PCR; the TCRdb copy retains only in-frame clones and omits some. There are 190,000 or so clones in the sample; 65% to 85% occur only once, and roughly 6.9% lies in the top ten. The sample comprised PBMCs or T cells enriched from blood (not recorded which). The receptors here all came from a man aged 35-49 years who had recovered from COVID-19.

J is TRBJ1-2 and V is TRBV5-1; 10 bases line up with TRBD1. The germline V gene has CDR1 SGHRS and CDR2 YFSETQ. The CDR3 is 17 amino acids. The V and J ends lost 0 bases and 0 bases, in that order; junction bases with no gene match: 5. DNA for the CDR3: TGCGCCAGCAGCTTGGGGACAGGGGGTAACGCTAACTATGGCTACACCTTC. This sequence encodes CASSLGTGGNANYGYTF.

The J gene is TRBJ1-3, the V gene TRBV5-8, with TRBD1 as a possible D gene (5 bases). The germline CDR1 and CDR2 sequences are SGHTS and YDEGEE. Trimming took off 0 bases at V and 9 bases at J, with 28 bases between the two ends. This CDR3 region has 19 residues. The CDR3: CASSLARGPGSPPFVTIYF. The CDR3 DNA reads as TGTGCCAGCAGCTTGGCGCGGGGCCCAGGATCCCCACCTTTCGTCACCATATATTTT.

This clone was seen a few times. J is TRBJ1-2 and V is TRBV6-5; 8 bases are shared with TRBD1. With V trimmed by 5 bases and J by 4 bases, 9 bases remained unmatched. The CDR3 has 15 amino acids. CDR1 and CDR2 from the germline V gene are MNHEY and SVGAGI. CDR3 sequence: CASSPSGQGFYGYTF. In DNA, the CDR3 is TGTGCCAGCAGTCCCTCCGGACAGGGCTTCTATGGCTACACCTTC.

The DNA of the CDR3 is TGTGCCAGCAGTCTTACAGGGCAATCCTACGAGCAGTACTTC. Its translation: CASSLTGQSYEQYF. The chain combines TRBV6-5 with TRBJ2-7, with D tentatively TRBD1 (6 bases). Germline-derived CDR1 and CDR2 are MNHEY and SVGAGI. The CDR3 totals 14 residues. The ends were cut back, 5 bases at V and 1 base at J, with 12 bases in the middle.

The rearrangement links TRBV27 to TRBJ1-2, with TRBD1 matching over 10 bases. V was pared by 8 bases and J by 7 bases, with 10 bases of the junction left unmatched. Looked up from germline, CDR1 is MNHEY and CDR2 is SMNVEV (reference sequence). The CDR3 is made up of 14 amino acids. The CDR3 sequence is CASRGVDRGPGYTF. The CDR3 DNA reads as TGTGCCAGCCGGGGAGTTGACAGGGGGCCTGGCTACACCTTC.

At least ten counts were recorded for this clone. This sequence joins TRBV6-4 and TRBJ1-1; 11 nucleotides line up with TRBD1. Germline V lookup: CDR1 MRHNA, CDR2 SNTAGT. V shed 3 bases and J 4 bases; nucleotides not matched to a gene: 1. This CDR3 region has 14 residues. The CDR3 protein is CASSEGTGGTEAFF. Written as DNA, the CDR3 is TGTGCCAGCAGTGAAGGGACAGGGGGCACTGAAGCTTTCTTT.

The chain carries TRBV10-3 and TRBJ1-6; a possible D gene is TRBD1 (5 bases). CDR1 and CDR2 (germline): ENHRY, SYGVKD. The length of the CDR3 is 14 residues. The V end was cut by 3 bases, the J end by 10 bases, with 13 bases between. The CDR3 nucleotides read TGTGCCATCAGTGAAACAGGTGCTTCCTCACCCCTCCACTTT. Its translation is CAISETGASSPLHF.

The V call is TRBV3-1 (or the pseudogene TRBV3-2), the J call TRBJ2-1, with TRBD2 identical over 12 bases. The germline V gene has CDR1 LGHDT and CDR2 YNNKEL (reference sequence). With V trimmed by 7 bases and J by 7 bases, 20 bases remained unmatched. The CDR3 covers 19 residues. Here the CDR3 reads CASITDLGALAGGGNEQFF. CDR3 DNA sequence: TGTGCCAGCATCACCGACCTCGGCGCTCTAGCGGGGGGGGGAAATGAGCAGTTCTTC.

The chain recombines TRBV9 with TRBJ2-6; D might be TRBD1 (7 bases). V lost 5 bases, J lost 0 bases, and 18 bases lay in between. This CDR3 comprises 18 residues. CDR1 and CDR2 (germline): SGDLS, YYNGEE. As DNA, the CDR3 is TGTGCCAGCAGTCGCGGAGGGGGCCGCTACTCTGGGGCCAACGTCCTGACTTTC. As protein: CASSRGGGRYSGANVLTF.

The V call is TRBV2, the J call TRBJ1-6; the D gene is possibly TRBD1 (5 bases). Germline-derived CDR1 and CDR2 are SNHLY and FYNNEI. Trimming took 0 bases from V and 7 from J, leaving 10 bases between them. The CDR3 spans 15 residues. CDR3 sequence reads: CASSEAADTNSPLHF. In DNA, the CDR3 is TGTGCCAGCAGTGAAGCGGCGGACACCAATTCACCCCTCCACTTT.

This chain connects TRBV27 to TRBJ2-2; 7 bases match TRBD1. CDR1 and CDR2 from the germline V gene are MNHEY and SMNVEV (reference sequence). J gave up 3 bases and V 3 bases, and 1 base lay outside the gene matches. The CDR3 consists of 14 residues. The CDR3 bases are TGTGCCAGCAGTTTCGACAGGGACACCGGGGAGCTGTTTTTT. Residues: CASSFDRDTGELFF.

The chain has TRBV18 and TRBJ2-5, with D tentatively TRBD2 (5 bases). Germline CDR1 and CDR2: KGHSH and LQKENI. This CDR3 has 13 residues. V was clipped by 2 bases and J by 4 bases, with 8 bases between them. The CDR3 region has the DNA TGTGCCAGCTCACCAAAAGGAGGAGAGACCCAGTACTTC. This encodes CASSPKGGETQYF.

This chain uses TRBV5-6 with TRBJ2-7, with 12 positions matching TRBD1. V lost 4 bases to trimming and J lost 5 bases; unmatched junction nucleotides: 4. Germline assignment: CDR1 SGHDT and CDR2 YYEEEE. CDR3 length: 14 residues. CDR3: CASSTGTGGNEQYF. The CDR3 nucleotides read TGTGCCAGCAGCACCGGGACAGGGGGCAACGAGCAGTACTTC.

The V gene is TRBV19, the J gene TRBJ1-4; D perhaps matches TRBD1 (5 bases). The CDR3 runs 15 residues. Looked up from germline, CDR1 is LNHDA and CDR2 is SQIVND (reference sequence). V lost 6 bases and J lost 2, with 13 bases in between. This chain's CDR3 is CASRMGAGTNEKLFF. The CDR3 region has the DNA TGTGCCAGTAGGATGGGCGCAGGGACTAATGAAAAACTGTTTTTT.

V usage is TRBV28 and J usage is TRBJ2-7; 9 positions match TRBD1. The trim removed 4 bases at V and 3 bases at J, leaving 4 bases unmatched. Germline V gene lookup returns CDR1 MDHEN and CDR2 SYDVKM. The CDR3 is made up of 14 amino acids. This chain's CDR3 is CASSSDRGNYEQYF. The CDR3 DNA sequence: TGTGCCAGCAGTTCTGACAGGGGGAACTACGAGCAGTACTTC.

This chain joins TRBV2 and TRBJ2-1, with TRBD2 matching over 11 bases. Germline V lookup: CDR1 SNHLY, CDR2 FYNNEI. Trimming at V came to 6 bases and at J to 3 bases, leaving 4 bases not matched to a gene. The CDR3 consists of 15 residues. This chain's CDR3 is CASRSTSGGYNEQFF. In nucleotides, the CDR3 is TGTGCCAGCAGATCCACTAGCGGGGGCTACAATGAGCAGTTCTTC.

V usage is TRBV29-1 and J usage is TRBJ1-2, with D perhaps matching TRBD1 (5 bases). CDR1 is SQVTM and CDR2 is ANQGSEA in the germline V gene. The CDR3 contains 13 residues. Trimming removed 7 bases at V and 10 bases at J, with 22 bases between. CDR3 sequence: CSAKDGTDGPYTF. The CDR3 nucleotides are TGCAGCGCAAAAGATGGGACTGACGGGCCCTACACCTTC.

The chain combines TRBV9 with TRBJ2-1; 8 bases map to TRBD2. After removal of 4 bases from V and 5 bases from J, the junction contained 8 bases not matched to a gene. The germline V gene encodes CDR1 SGDLS and CDR2 YYNGEE. CDR3 length: 15 amino acids. CDR3 residues: CASSPVGRGDNEQFF. DNA for the CDR3: TGTGCCAGCAGCCCCGTAGGGCGGGGGGACAATGAGCAGTTCTTC. The full variable domain, completed using reference TRBV9 and TRBJ2-1, is DSGVTQTPKHLITATGQRVTLRCSPRSGDLSVYWYQQSLDQGLQFLIQYYNGEERAKGNILERFSAQQFPDLHSELNLSSLELGDSALYFCASSPVGRGDNEQFFGPGTRLTVL.

J is TRBJ2-5 and V is TRBV10-1, with unresolved D. CDR3 length: 11 amino acids. Germline V gives CDR1 WNHNN, CDR2 SYGVQD (reference sequence). Trimming pared 7 bases from V and 3 bases from J, leaving 6 bases between. The CDR3 nucleotides are TGCGCCAGCATAGTAGAAGAGACCCAGTACTTC. Amino acids: CASIVEETQYF.

The chain recombines TRBV24-1 with TRBJ2-1; 9 nucleotides match TRBD1. With 9 bases clipped from V and 3 bases from J, the junction kept 5 bases outside the gene matches. CDR1 is KGHDR, CDR2 SFDVKD, per germline. CDR3 size: 14 residues. CDR3 nucleotide sequence: TGTGCCACCTATCCGGGACAGGGCTACAATGAGCAGTTCTTC. Amino acids: CATYPGQGYNEQFF.

This chain uses TRBV7-8 with TRBJ1-1; TRBD1 matches 9 bases. The CDR3 runs 16 residues. The V gene's germline CDR1 is SGHVS and CDR2 FQNEAQ. Germline trimming cut 5 bases from V and 0 bases from J; bases unmatched to any gene: 7. CDR3 sequence reads: CASSPGQGLMNTEAFF. In nucleotides, the CDR3 is TGTGCCAGCAGCCCGGGACAGGGCCTCATGAACACTGAAGCTTTCTTT.

The rearrangement uses TRBV4-3 and TRBJ1-4; tentatively, D is TRBD1 (6 bases). With 1 base removed from V and 0 bases from J, the gap between germline ends came to 9 bases. Germline values: CDR1 LGHNA, CDR2 YSLEER. CDR3 length: 16 amino acids. In nucleotides, the CDR3 is TGCGCCAGCAGCCAAGGGACAGCAGCAACTAATGAAAAACTGTTTTTT. It yields the protein CASSQGTAATNEKLFF.

The chain uses TRBV10-3 and TRBJ1-5; D not resolved. Trimming cost V 5 bases and J 0 bases, with 5 bases left between them. The CDR3 totals 13 residues. Germline V gene lookup returns CDR1 ENHRY and CDR2 SYGVKD. The CDR3 loop reads CAISSRSNQPQHF. CDR3 nucleotides: TGTGCCATCAGTTCGCGTAGCAATCAGCCCCAGCATTTT.

Only one count was recorded for this clone. This sequence joins TRBV7-8 and TRBJ1-1; D remains unclear. This CDR3 is built from 13 residues. V was shortened by 5 bases and J by 1 base, with 8 bases between the two germline ends. Germline V gene lookup returns CDR1 SGHVS and CDR2 FQNEAQ. The CDR3 loop is CASSVLSNTEAFF. The CDR3 nucleotides are TGTGCCAGCAGCGTTCTTTCGAACACTGAAGCTTTCTTT.

This rearrangement joins TRBV21-1 to TRBJ2-4; the D call of TRBD1 is as the table states it, not checked on the DNA. TRBV21-1 is assigned pseudogene status. CDR3 length: 17 residues. The CDR3: CASSKASQGIAKNIQYF. In nucleotides, the CDR3 is TGTGCCAGCAGCAAAGCCTCCCAGGGAATAGCCAAAAACATTCAGTACTTC.

The genes are TRBV4-1 and TRBJ1-1; TRBD1 aligns across 7 bases. This CDR3 comprises 19 residues. After removal of 1 base from V and 1 base from J, the junction contained 15 bases not matched to a gene. Germline V CDR1 and CDR2: MGHRA, YSYEKL. The CDR3 spells CASSQGSTYIGQANTEAFF. Written as DNA, the CDR3 is TGCGCCAGCAGCCAAGGTTCTACTTACATCGGACAGGCGAACACTGAAGCTTTCTTT.

The table lists this clone with a count of one. The rearrangement joins TRBV4-1 to TRBJ2-5, with D maybe TRBD2 (6 bases). Between the trimmed V and J ends, which lost 2 bases and 0 bases, there was a span of 16 bases. Per germline, CDR1 MGHRA and CDR2 YSYEKL. The CDR3 extends over 17 amino acids. The chain's CDR3 is CASSQPRAGQYQETQYF. Here the CDR3 DNA reads TGCGCCAGCAGCCAACCGCGGGCGGGGCAGTACCAAGAGACCCAGTACTTC.

The gene calls are TRBV27 and TRBJ1-5; D is undetermined. Trimming took off 5 bases at V and 10 bases at J, with 12 bases between the two ends. The CDR3 runs 12 residues. Germline values: CDR1 MNHEY, CDR2 SMNVEV (reference sequence). The CDR3, as DNA: TGTGCCAGCAGTCCCAACTCCGGTCCCCAGCATTTT. Protein product: CASSPNSGPQHF.

The V call is TRBV5-1, the J call TRBJ1-6, with D hard to call. The CDR3 has 15 amino acids. Germline CDR1 reads SGHRS; CDR2 reads YFSETQ. Trimming left V 0 bases short and J 11 bases short, with 15 bases between. The CDR3 here is CASSLGIQEGAPLHF. The CDR3 region has the DNA TGCGCCAGCAGCTTGGGAATTCAGGAGGGCGCACCCCTCCACTTT.

The J gene is TRBJ1-4, the V gene TRBV5-1; 8 bases are a match to TRBD1. The CDR3 contains 18 residues. Trimming cost V 0 bases and J 2 bases; bases outside gene matches: 9. CDR1 and CDR2 from the germline V gene are SGHRS and YFSETQ. The CDR3 sequence is CASSLVLAGGLTNEKLFF. The CDR3, as DNA: TGCGCCAGCAGCTTGGTTTTGGCAGGGGGCCTGACTAATGAAAAACTGTTTTTT. Filled out from reference TRBV5-1 and TRBJ1-4, the complete variable domain reads KAGVTQTPRYLIKTRGQQVTLSCSPISGHRSVSWYQQTPGQGLQFLFEYFSETQRNKGNFPGRFSGRQFSNSRSEMNVSTLELGDSALYLCASSLVLAGGLTNEKLFFGSGTQLSVL.

Note on this clone: Other DNA sequences within the sample encode an identical CDR3. This chain uses TRBV5-1 with TRBJ1-5; 7 bases fit TRBD1. Germline V gives CDR1 SGHRS, CDR2 YFSETQ. This CDR3 is built from 16 residues. J gave up 2 bases and V 0 bases, and 5 bases lay outside the gene matches. The CDR3 reads CASSLGTGSGNQPQHF. The DNA of the CDR3 is TGCGCCAGCAGCTTGGGGACAGGTTCGGGCAATCAGCCCCAGCATTTT.

This sequence joins TRBV3-1 (or the pseudogene TRBV3-2) and TRBJ1-1, with a possible D match to TRBD1 (5 bases). Looked up from germline, CDR1 is LGHDT and CDR2 is YNNKEL (reference sequence). The CDR3 is made up of 15 amino acids. V shed 0 bases and J shed 0 bases, with 8 bases lying between them. The CDR3 coding sequence is TGTGCCAGCAGCCAAGAAGACAGAATGAACACTGAAGCTTTCTTT. It translates to CASSQEDRMNTEAFF.